This TCR beta chain is from a study of metastatic and nonmetastatic thyroid tumors. Background on the study: Across blood and tumor or nodule tissue, repertoires from malignant and benign thyroid patients were compared with one another. Study results and caveats: Malignant tumors reportedly showed significantly higher TCR beta diversity than benign nodules in both blood and tumor.

Per the original methods: Differences in CDR3 between clinicopathological groups were drawn on to build a classifier intended to discriminate distant-metastatic papillary thyroid cancer patients. TCRdb reassembled clones from the PCR reads with MiXCR. TCRdb, rather than the study authors, made the V and J calls. This sample has roughly 25,000 clones, with roughly 19% found just once. With regard to this clone: What it binds is not known.

Each patient went into thyroid surgery without having received any treatment. The clonotype originates from a male donor with papillary thyroid cancer or a benign thyroid nodule (not recorded which). Some clones in this sample may be carry-over from other donors' samples. Sequences were obtained from blood.

CDR3 nucleotide sequence: TGTGCCAGCCTGTTTCGGGAGAACACTGAAGCTTTCTTT. Amino acids: CASLFRENTEAFF. V usage is TRBV6-1 and J usage is TRBJ1-1, with D uncertain. CDR3 size: 13 residues. Deletions cut 8 bases from V and 1 base from J, with 11 bases between. Germline V CDR1 and CDR2: MNHNS, SASEGT.